This TCR beta chain was found in a study of OX40 agonist ivuxolimab in advanced cancers. Profiled with immunoSEQ multiplex PCR; TCRdb holds only in-frame clones, not every one. The sample includes some 80,000 clones, about 91% of them seen just once. With respect to this clone: Its antigen is as yet unknown.

J was trimmed by 6 bases and V by 6 bases; bases with no gene match: 5. The germline V gene encodes CDR1 SQVTM and CDR2 ANQGSEA. The CDR3 totals 12 residues. Patients had blood sampled at baseline and again on cycle 4 day 1 and cycle 7 day 1. Study-level findings and limits: On average, CD8+ T cells had more expanded clones than CD4+. CD4+ and CD8+ blood T cells expanded clonally by week 6 at 0.1 to 3.0 mg/kg.

The chain is built from TRBV29-1 and TRBJ2-3; 8 nucleotides match TRBD1. The source of this sequence is an adult with an advanced solid tumor such as melanoma, head and neck, liver or kidney cancer. The source was CD4+ or CD8+ T cells sorted from blood, collected in a trial of the OX40 agonist ivuxolimab. This CDR3 reads CSVGQGWDTQYF. CDR3 in DNA: TGCAGCGTCGGACAGGGCTGGGATACGCAGTATTTT.